Below, 10 T cell receptor beta chains from the same sample are listed, as sequenced in a study of beta chain features in type 1 diabetes. Sequencing targeted expressed TCRB transcripts, as all isolated RNA had been reverse transcribed. Only in-frame clones appear in the TCRdb table, and some are missing; sequencing was by immunoSEQ multiplex PCR. The profile shows 150,000 to 170,000 clones, around 8.5% of them singletons. The sequencing input was central memory CD4+ T cells from blood. These receptors all come from a man aged 18 to 29 in good health.

In its sample, this clone was seen a few times. A junction boundary mismatches the germline segment, possibly from a read error. The chain couples TRBV20-1 to TRBJ2-4, with TRBD2 identical over 7 bases. The CDR3 length is 11 residues. Germline CDR1 is DFQATT and CDR2 is SNEGSKA (reference sequence). This CDR3 is CSAREGGIRYF. CDR3 nucleotides: TGCAGTGCTAGAGAGGGAGGGATTCGGTACTTC.

This CDR3 is CASSLNSANTGELFF. The CDR3 DNA is TGCGCCAGCAGCTTGAACAGTGCGAACACCGGGGAGCTGTTTTTT. This chain connects TRBV5-1 to TRBJ2-2, with D uncertain. The CDR3 runs to 15 residues. Germline V gene sequence: CDR1 SGHRS, CDR2 YFSETQ. The ends were cut back, 1 base at V and 0 bases at J, with 7 bases in the middle.

This clone was detected only a few times. The gene calls are TRBV18 and TRBJ1-1; 8 bases line up with TRBD1. Germline V gene data show CDR1 as KGHSH and CDR2 as LQKENI. This CDR3 is 15 amino acids long. V trimming: 3 bases; J trimming: 3 bases; junction bases outside the gene matches: 6. CDR3 DNA sequence: TGTGCCAGCTCACCGAGACAGGGGAAAGACACTGAAGCTTTCTTT. It yields the protein CASSPRQGKDTEAFF. The entire variable domain, with the rest obtained from reference TRBV18 and TRBJ1-1, is as follows: NAGVMQNPRHLVRRRGQEARLRCSPMKGHSHVYWYRQLPEEGLKFMVYLQKENIIDESGMPKERFSAEFPKEGPSILRIQQVVRGDSAAYFCASSPRQGKDTEAFFGQGTRLTVV.

The chain is built from TRBV2 and TRBJ2-2; 8 bases match TRBD1. V was clipped by 7 bases and J by 2 bases; unmatched bases: 6. The CDR3 covers 15 residues. Germline CDR1 reads SNHLY; CDR2 reads FYNNEI. The CDR3 loop reads CASTVDRGNTGELFF. CDR3 in DNA: TGTGCCAGCACCGTCGACAGGGGAAACACCGGGGAGCTGTTTTTT.

This clone has only a few counts. V is TRBV6-5 and J is TRBJ2-7; D is possibly TRBD1 (6 bases). The germline V and J ends were trimmed by 5 bases and 3 bases, with 17 bases remaining between them. CDR3 length equals 15 residues. Germline lookup yields CDR1 MNHEY and CDR2 SVGAGI. CDR3 in DNA: TGTGCCAGCAGTCCCGGAAGGGGGAATCTCTACGAGCAGTACTTC. It encodes CASSPGRGNLYEQYF.

This clone was recorded many times. The chain links TRBV19 to TRBJ2-6; D gene uncertain. There are 15 residues in the CDR3. V was cut by 5 bases and J by 1 base, with 9 bases left in between. Germline-derived CDR1 and CDR2 are LNHDA and SQIVND (reference sequence). The CDR3 DNA reads TGTGCCAGTAGTCCCCGACAATCTGGGGCCAACGTCCTGACTTTC. Translated: CASSPRQSGANVLTF.

This clone was counted many times. V is TRBV7-3 and J is TRBJ2-3, with 7 bases identical to TRBD2. Germline V lookup: CDR1 SGHTA, CDR2 FQGTGA. The CDR3 has 16 amino acids. J gave up 1 base and V 5 bases, and 9 bases lay outside the gene matches. Written as DNA, the CDR3 is TGTGCCAGCAGCGCGGGAATCCGGGGGGGCACAGATACGCAGTATTTT. This translates into CASSAGIRGGTDTQYF.

The chain employs TRBV10-3 and TRBJ1-1; maybe TRBD1 (6 bases). The CDR3 spans 15 residues. Between the trimmed V and J ends, which lost 0 bases and 5 bases, there was a span of 13 bases. Per the germline V gene, CDR1 is ENHRY and CDR2 is SYGVKD. The CDR3 protein is CAISESGGAGTEAFF. CDR3 nucleotide sequence: TGTGCCATCAGTGAGTCAGGGGGGGCTGGGACTGAAGCTTTCTTT.

A note on this clone: Distinct nucleotide sequences in the sample also encode this CDR3. This chain connects TRBV7-2 to TRBJ2-7; D is possibly TRBD2 (6 bases). This CDR3 region has 13 residues. V gave up 1 base and J gave up 7 bases, with 11 bases separating them. Germline CDR1 is SGHTA and CDR2 is FQGNSA. CDR3 region: CASSLESAGEQYF. Written as DNA, the CDR3 is TGTGCCAGCAGCTTAGAATCGGCGGGGGAGCAGTACTTC.

This clone was seen more than once but under ten times. The gene calls are TRBV2 and TRBJ2-1; a weak D match, TRBD2 (6 bases). V was clipped by 2 bases and J by 4 bases, with 9 bases between them. The CDR3 has 14 amino acids. Germline CDR1 is SNHLY and CDR2 is FYNNEI. The CDR3 region is CASSETGEYNEQFF. CDR3 bases: TGTGCCAGCAGTGAAACGGGAGAGTACAATGAGCAGTTCTTC. Drawing the rest from reference TRBV2 and TRBJ2-1, the complete variable domain is EPEVTQTPSHQVTQMGQEVILRCVPISNHLYFYWYRQILGQKVEFLVSFYNNEISEKSEIFDDQFSVERPDGSNFTLKIRSTKLEDSAMYFCASSETGEYNEQFFGPGTRLTVL.